The text below deals with one T cell receptor (beta chain). The data originate from a study of shared clonotypes between healthy human individuals. The CDR3 contains 16 residues. Germline CDR1 is SQVTM and CDR2 is ANQGSEA. J gave up 0 bases and V 3 bases, and 2 bases lay outside the gene matches. Libraries were prepared by immunoSEQ multiplex PCR; TCRdb keeps only in-frame clonotypes and omits some of them. The sample yields approximately 740,000 clones, about 91% seen once. Naive CD8 populations comprised CD45RO-negative cells positively selected for CCR7, excluding terminally differentiated effector memory CD45RA+ cells.

This clonotype was obtained from a young man in good health. This chain connects TRBV29-1 to TRBJ2-1, with TRBD2 matching over 13 bases. Sequencing used naive CD8+ T cells sorted from blood. The CDR3 sequence: CSVEGLAGYSYNEQFF. DNA of the CDR3: TGCAGCGTTGAGGGACTAGCGGGATACTCCTACAATGAGCAGTTCTTC.